This T cell receptor beta chain was profiled in a study of shared clonotypes between healthy human individuals. In the study overall: Sampling drew on donors who were two women and three men aged 18 to 49.

CDR1 is MNHEY and CDR2 is SMNVEV in the germline V gene (reference sequence). The CDR3 contains 11 residues. As concerns this clone: Its antigen is not identified. A read error may produce the germline difference seen at one junction end. The sample carries other DNA sequences with the same CDR3.

Only CD45RO-negative cells positively selected for CCR7 counted as naive CD8 cells, so terminally differentiated effector memory CD45RA+ cells were excluded. The healthy adult donors were HIV-negative and reported no recent acute infections or vaccinations. Points from the study as a whole: A handful of donors showed sharing of approximately 5% of naive CD4 clonotypes. Clonotype sharing among donors likely depends on sequencing depth.

Profiling relied on immunoSEQ multiplex PCR, and the TCRdb table lists in-frame clones only, not all of them. Among about 680,000 clones listed, 92% were seen once. This rearrangement joins TRBV27 to TRBJ2-7, with no clear D. The material sequenced was naive CD8+ T cells sorted from blood. This TCR was recovered from a man aged 25 to 45 in good health. The CDR3 nucleotides read TGTGCCAGCAGTGGCCAGCTCGGGCAGTACTTT. It yields the protein CASSGQLGQYF.